This T cell receptor beta chain was profiled in a study of CXCR3-negative and CXCR3-positive naive CD8 T cells. As for the study in general: Overall TRB read output was about 140 million, and each library contained about 1.5 +/- 0.3 million reads.

Note on this clonotype: What it binds is not known.

Study observations and caveats: Comparison of naive cells showed more hydrophobic TRB CDR3s in CXCR3-positive than in CXCR3-negative naive cells. Similar TRBV-TRBJ usage was seen in naive cells (both CXCR3-negative and CXCR3-positive), but memory cells differed.

The CDR3 is 15 residues long. The germline V gene has CDR1 MDHEN and CDR2 SYDVKM. UMI-tagged TRB cDNA libraries were built via 5' RACE. TCRdb re-called the 5' RACE reads, yielding one record per CDR3 amino acid sequence without DNA. Recorded for this sample: about 150,000 distinct CDR3 sequences. Sequences were obtained from naive CXCR3+ CD8+ T cells from blood. This sample's subset: CD45RO-CCR7+CD27+CD95- naive CD8+ T cells expressing CXCR3 (TNR3+). This chain joins TRBV28 and TRBJ2-1. The receptor was isolated from a human donor in good health. Some clones in this sample may be carry-over from other donors' samples. This CDR3 is CASSLWSVGEDEQFF.